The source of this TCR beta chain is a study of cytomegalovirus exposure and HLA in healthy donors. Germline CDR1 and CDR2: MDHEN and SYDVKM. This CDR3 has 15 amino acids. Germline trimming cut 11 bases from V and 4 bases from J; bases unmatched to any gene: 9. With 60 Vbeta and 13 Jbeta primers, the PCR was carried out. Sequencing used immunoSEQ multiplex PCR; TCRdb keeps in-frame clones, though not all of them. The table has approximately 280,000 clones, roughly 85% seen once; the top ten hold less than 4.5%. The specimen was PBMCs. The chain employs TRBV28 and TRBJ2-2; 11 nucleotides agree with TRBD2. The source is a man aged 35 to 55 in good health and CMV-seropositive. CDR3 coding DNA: TGTGCCCCCACCATGGGACTAGCGGTCACCGGGGAGCTGTTTTTT. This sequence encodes CAPTMGLAVTGELFF. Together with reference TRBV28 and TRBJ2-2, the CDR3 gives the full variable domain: DVKVTQSSRYLVKRTGEKVFLECVQDMDHENMFWYRQDPGLGLRLIYFSYDVKMKEKGDIPEGYSVSREKKERFSLILESASTNQTSMYLCAPTMGLAVTGELFFGEGSRLTVL.